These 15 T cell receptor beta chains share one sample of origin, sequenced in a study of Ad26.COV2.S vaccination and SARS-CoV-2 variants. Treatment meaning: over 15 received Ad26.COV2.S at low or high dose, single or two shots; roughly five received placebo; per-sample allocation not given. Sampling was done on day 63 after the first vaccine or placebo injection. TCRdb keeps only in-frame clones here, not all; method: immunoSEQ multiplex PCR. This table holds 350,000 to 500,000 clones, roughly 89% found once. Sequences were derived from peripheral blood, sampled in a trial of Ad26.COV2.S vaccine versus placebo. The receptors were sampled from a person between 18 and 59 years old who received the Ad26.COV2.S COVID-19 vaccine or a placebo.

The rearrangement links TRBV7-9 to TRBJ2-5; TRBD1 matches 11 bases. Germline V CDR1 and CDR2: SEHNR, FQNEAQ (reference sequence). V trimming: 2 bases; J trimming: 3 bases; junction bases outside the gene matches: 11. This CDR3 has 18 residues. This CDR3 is CASSLFLPGQGEKETQYF. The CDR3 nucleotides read TGTGCCAGCAGCTTATTTCTACCGGGACAGGGGGAAAAAGAGACCCAGTACTTC.

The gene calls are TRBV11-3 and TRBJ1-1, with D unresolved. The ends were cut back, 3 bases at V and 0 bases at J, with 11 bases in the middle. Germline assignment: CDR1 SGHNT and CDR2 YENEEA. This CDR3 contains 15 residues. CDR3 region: CASSFAQTMNTEAFF. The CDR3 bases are TGTGCCAGCAGCTTCGCCCAGACCATGAACACTGAAGCTTTCTTT.

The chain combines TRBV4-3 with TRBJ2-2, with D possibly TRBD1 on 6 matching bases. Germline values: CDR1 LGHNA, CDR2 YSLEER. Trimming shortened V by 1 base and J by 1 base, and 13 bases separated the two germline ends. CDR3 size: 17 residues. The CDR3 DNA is TGCGCCAGCAGCCAAGGGCCCTCGACAGGGAACACCGGGGAGCTGTTTTTT. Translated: CASSQGPSTGNTGELFF.

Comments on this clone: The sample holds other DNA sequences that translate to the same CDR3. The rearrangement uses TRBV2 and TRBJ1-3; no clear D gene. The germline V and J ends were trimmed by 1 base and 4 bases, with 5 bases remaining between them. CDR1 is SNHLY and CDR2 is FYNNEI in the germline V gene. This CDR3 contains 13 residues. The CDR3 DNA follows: TGTGCCAGCAGTGAAGGCCGAGGAAACACCATATATTTT. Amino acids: CASSEGRGNTIYF.

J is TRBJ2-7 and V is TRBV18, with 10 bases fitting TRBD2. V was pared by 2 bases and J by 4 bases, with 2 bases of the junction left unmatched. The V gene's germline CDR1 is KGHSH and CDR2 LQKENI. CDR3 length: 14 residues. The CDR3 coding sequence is TGTGCCAGCTCACCAGGACTAGCGGCTTACGAGCAGTACTTC. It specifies CASSPGLAAYEQYF. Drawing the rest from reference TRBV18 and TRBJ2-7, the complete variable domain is NAGVMQNPRHLVRRRGQEARLRCSPMKGHSHVYWYRQLPEEGLKFMVYLQKENIIDESGMPKERFSAEFPKEGPSILRIQQVVRGDSAAYFCASSPGLAAYEQYFGPGTRLTVT.

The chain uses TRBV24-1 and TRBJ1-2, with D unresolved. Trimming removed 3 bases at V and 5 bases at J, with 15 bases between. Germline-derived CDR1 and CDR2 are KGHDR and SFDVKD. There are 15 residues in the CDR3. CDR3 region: CATSDQKMPTYGYTF. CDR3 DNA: TGTGCCACCAGTGATCAAAAGATGCCAACGTATGGCTACACCTTC.

CDR3 protein: CASSLGQEGDTQYF. The CDR3 region has the DNA TGCGCCAGCAGCCTCGGACAGGAGGGAGATACGCAGTATTTT. The chain carries TRBV5-1 and TRBJ2-3; D is perhaps TRBD1 (7 bases). Germline values: CDR1 SGHRS, CDR2 YFSETQ. V was cut by 4 bases and J by 5 bases, with 14 bases left in between. There are 14 residues in the CDR3.

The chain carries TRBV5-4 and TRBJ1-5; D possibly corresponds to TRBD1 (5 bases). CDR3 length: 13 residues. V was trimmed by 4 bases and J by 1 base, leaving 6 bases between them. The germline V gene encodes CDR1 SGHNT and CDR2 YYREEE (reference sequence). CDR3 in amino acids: CASSRDSNQPQHF. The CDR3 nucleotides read TGTGCCAGCAGCCGGGACAGCAATCAGCCCCAGCATTTT.

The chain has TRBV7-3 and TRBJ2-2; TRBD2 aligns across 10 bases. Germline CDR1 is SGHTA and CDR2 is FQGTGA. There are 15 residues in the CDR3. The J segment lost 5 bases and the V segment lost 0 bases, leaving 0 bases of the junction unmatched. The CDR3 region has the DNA TGTGCCAGCAGCTTAACGGGACTAGCGACCGGGGAGCTGTTTTTT. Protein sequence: CASSLTGLATGELFF.

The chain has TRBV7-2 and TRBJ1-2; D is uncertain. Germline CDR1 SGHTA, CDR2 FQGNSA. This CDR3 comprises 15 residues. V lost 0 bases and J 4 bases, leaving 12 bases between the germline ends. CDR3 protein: CASSLAGLAFYGYTF. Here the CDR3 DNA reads TGTGCCAGCAGCTTAGCAGGCCTGGCCTTCTATGGCTACACCTTC.

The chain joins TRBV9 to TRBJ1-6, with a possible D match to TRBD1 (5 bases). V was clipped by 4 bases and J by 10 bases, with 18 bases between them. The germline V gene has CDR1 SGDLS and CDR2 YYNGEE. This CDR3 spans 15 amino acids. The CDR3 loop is CASSLAATTGSPLHF. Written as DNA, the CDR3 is TGTGCCAGCAGCTTAGCCGCCACAACAGGCTCACCCCTCCACTTT.

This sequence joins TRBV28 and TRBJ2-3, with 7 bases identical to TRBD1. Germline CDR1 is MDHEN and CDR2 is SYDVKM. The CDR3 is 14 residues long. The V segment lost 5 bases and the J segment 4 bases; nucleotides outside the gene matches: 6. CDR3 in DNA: TGTGCCAGCAGTCCGGGACAGCTGCCAGATACGCAGTATTTT. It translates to CASSPGQLPDTQYF.

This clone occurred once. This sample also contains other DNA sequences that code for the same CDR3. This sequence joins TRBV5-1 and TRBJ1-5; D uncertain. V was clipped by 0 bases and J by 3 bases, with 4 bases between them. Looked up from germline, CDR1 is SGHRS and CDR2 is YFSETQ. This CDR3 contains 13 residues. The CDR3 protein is CASSLAPNQPQHF. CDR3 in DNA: TGCGCCAGCAGCTTGGCTCCCAATCAGCCCCAGCATTTT.

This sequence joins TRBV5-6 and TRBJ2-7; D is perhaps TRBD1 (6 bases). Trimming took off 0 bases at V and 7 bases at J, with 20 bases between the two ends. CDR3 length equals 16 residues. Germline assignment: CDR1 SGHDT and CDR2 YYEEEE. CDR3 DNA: TGTGCCAGCAGCTTGGGAGGGGGTACGGGATTATTGGAGCAGTACTTC. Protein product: CASSLGGGTGLLEQYF.

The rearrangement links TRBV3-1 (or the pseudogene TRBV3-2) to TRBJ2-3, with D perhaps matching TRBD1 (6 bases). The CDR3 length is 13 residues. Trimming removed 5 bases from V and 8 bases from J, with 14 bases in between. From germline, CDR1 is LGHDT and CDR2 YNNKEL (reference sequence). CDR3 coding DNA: TGTGCCAGCAGCAACTCGACAGGCGGTACGCAGTATTTT. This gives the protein CASSNSTGGTQYF.